Shown below are 30 T cell receptor beta chains from a single sample sequenced in a study of blood T cell repertoires in COVID-19. The repertoire was sequenced with immunoSEQ multiplex PCR; TCRdb's copy has only in-frame clones and lacks some. The table has 84,000 or so clones, under 90% seen once. Sample: peripheral blood. Receptor source: a woman aged 40 to 55 with active or convalescent COVID-19.

V and J are TRBV19 and TRBJ2-3; 7 nucleotides line up with TRBD2. Germline lookup yields CDR1 LNHDA and CDR2 SQIVND (reference sequence). The CDR3 has 16 residues. With 8 bases clipped from V and 0 bases from J, the junction kept 11 bases outside the gene matches. CDR3 DNA sequence: TGTGCCAGTCGCAGGCTAGCGGAACCTAGCACAGATACGCAGTATTTT. The encoded protein is CASRRLAEPSTDTQYF. Based on the CDR3 plus reference TRBV19 and TRBJ2-3, the full variable domain is DGGITQSPKYLFRKEGQNVTLSCEQNLNHDAMYWYRQDPGQGLRLIYYSQIVNDFQKGDIAEGYSVSREKKESFPLTVTSAQKNPTAFYLCASRRLAEPSTDTQYFGPGTRLTVL.

J is TRBJ2-6 and V is TRBV28; D unresolved. Germline loops: CDR1 MDHEN, CDR2 SYDVKM. The CDR3 is 18 amino acids. Trimming cost V 2 bases and J 1 base, with 15 bases left between them. For the CDR3, the DNA is TGTGCCAGCAGTTTAAAAGGCAGGTTTGCGTCTGGGGCCAACGTCCTGACTTTC. Translating gives CASSLKGRFASGANVLTF.

The V and J genes are TRBV5-1 and TRBJ2-1; TRBD2 agrees at 9 bases. The CDR3 has 13 amino acids. Germline CDR1 and CDR2: SGHRS and YFSETQ. J lost 9 bases, V lost 5 bases, and 6 bases had no gene match. DNA of the CDR3: TGCGCCAGCAGTAGCGGGGGAGGGGTTGAGCAGTTCTTC. As protein: CASSSGGGVEQFF.

In the case of this clone: A read error may produce the germline difference seen at one junction end. The rearrangement links TRBV9 to TRBJ1-1; weak D call: TRBD1 (6 bases). Germline loops: CDR1 SGDLS, CDR2 YYNGEE. CDR3 size: 14 residues. CDR3 nucleotide sequence: TGTGCCACCAGCGTAAGGGGGGGCAACACTGAAGCTTTCTTT. As protein: CATSVRGGNTEAFF.

As for this clone: A junction boundary mismatches the germline segment, possibly from a read error. This sample also contains other DNA sequences that code for the same CDR3. V gene TRBV4-1 combines with J gene TRBJ2-3, with a tentative D call TRBD1 (5 bases). Germline lookup yields CDR1 MGHRA and CDR2 YSYEKL. The CDR3 consists of 15 residues. CDR3 nucleotide sequence: TGCGCCAGTAGCCAAGATCAGGGAAGGACAGATACGCAGTATTTT. Translated: CASSQDQGRTDTQYF.

V and J are TRBV15 and TRBJ1-1; D remains ambiguous. V lost 0 bases and J lost 6, with 11 bases in between. This CDR3 has 14 residues. Germline loops: CDR1 LNHNV, CDR2 YYDKDF (reference sequence). CDR3 bases: TGTGCCACCAGCAGAGATTTTAACAGTCCTGAAGCTTTCTTT. This gives the protein CATSRDFNSPEAFF.

There are a few counts of this clone. The chain has TRBV27 and TRBJ2-1, with D maybe TRBD1 (6 bases). V was cut by 6 bases and J by 5 bases, with 23 bases left in between. The CDR3 spans 17 residues. From germline, CDR1 is MNHEY and CDR2 SMNVEV (reference sequence). Here the CDR3 reads CASSLIYQTGHNNEQFF. The CDR3 region has the DNA TGTGCCAGCAGCCTCATCTACCAAACGGGACACAACAATGAGCAGTTCTTC.

The chain recombines TRBV19 with TRBJ1-1; possible D gene TRBD1, 6 bases. V shed 6 bases and J shed 2 bases, with 7 bases lying between them. Germline V gives CDR1 LNHDA, CDR2 SQIVND (reference sequence). The CDR3 extends over 12 amino acids. CDR3 loop: CASRTGNTEAFF. The CDR3 region has the DNA TGTGCCAGTAGGACAGGAAACACTGAAGCTTTCTTT. Complete variable domain (other parts from reference TRBV19 and TRBJ1-1): DGGITQSPKYLFRKEGQNVTLSCEQNLNHDAMYWYRQDPGQGLRLIYYSQIVNDFQKGDIAEGYSVSREKKESFPLTVTSAQKNPTAFYLCASRTGNTEAFFGQGTRLTVV.

J is TRBJ1-1 and V is TRBV6-8; no clear D. CDR3 length equals 13 residues. Trimming took off 6 bases at V and 11 bases at J, with 19 bases between the two ends. Per germline, CDR1 MNHGY and CDR2 SAAAGT. CDR3: CASSLLTAGMAFF. DNA of the CDR3: TGTGCCAGCAGCCTCCTCACAGCCGGCATGGCTTTCTTT.

The chain links TRBV3-1 (or the pseudogene TRBV3-2) to TRBJ1-6; TRBD1 might be the D (5 bases). The CDR3 contains 17 residues. V dropped 3 bases and J dropped 3 bases, with 15 bases sitting between them. Germline V CDR1 and CDR2: LGHDT, YNNKEL (reference sequence). The CDR3 spells CASSHGRVIGYNSPLHF. The CDR3 region has the DNA TGTGCCAGCAGCCACGGCAGGGTCATAGGCTATAATTCACCCCTCCACTTT.

The rearrangement joins TRBV20-1 to TRBJ1-2; D gene unclear. Germline CDR1 is DFQATT and CDR2 is SNEGSKA (reference sequence). The CDR3 runs to 10 residues. Trimming shortened V by 8 bases and J by 9 bases, and 13 bases separated the two germline ends. The CDR3 sequence: CSTVDRSYTF. As DNA, the CDR3 is TGCAGTACAGTCGACCGTAGCTACACCTTC.

The V call is TRBV7-8, the J call TRBJ2-4; D is perhaps TRBD1 (6 bases). With 3 bases removed from V and 2 bases from J, the gap between germline ends came to 8 bases. Germline assignment: CDR1 SGHVS and CDR2 FQNEAQ. The CDR3 covers 14 residues. CDR3 nucleotides: TGTGCCAGCAGCTTTGGGACAACCAAAAACATTCAGTACTTC. Encoded protein: CASSFGTTKNIQYF. The full variable domain, completed using reference TRBV7-8 and TRBJ2-4, is GAGVSQSPRYKVAKRGQDVALRCDPISGHVSLFWYQQALGQGPEFLTYFQNEAQLDKSGLPSDRFFAERPEGSVSTLKIQRTQQEDSAVYLCASSFGTTKNIQYFGAGTRLSVL.

This clone appeared a single time. V and J are TRBV10-3 and TRBJ1-4; TRBD1 is a possible D gene (5 bases). Looked up from germline, CDR1 is ENHRY and CDR2 is SYGVKD. CDR3 size: 16 residues. The V end was cut by 0 bases, the J end by 6 bases, with 14 bases between. CDR3 loop: CAISESFGREDEKLFF. The CDR3, as DNA: TGTGCCATCAGTGAGTCGTTCGGCAGGGAGGATGAAAAACTGTTTTTT.

This chain connects TRBV6-6 to TRBJ1-3, with D possibly TRBD1 on 6 matching bases. The germline V gene has CDR1 MNHNY and CDR2 SVGAGI (reference sequence). V was cut by 3 bases and J by 4 bases, with 16 bases left in between. The CDR3 is 16 residues long. As DNA, the CDR3 is TGTGCCAGCAGTTATACAGGGCGCCTTTCGGGAAACACCATATATTTT. It codes for CASSYTGRLSGNTIYF.

CDR3 amino acids: CASHYQETQYF. CDR3 DNA sequence: TGCGCCAGTCATTACCAAGAGACCCAGTACTTC. This chain connects TRBV5-1 to TRBJ2-5, with D unclear. Germline CDR1 and CDR2: SGHRS and YFSETQ. V was clipped by 8 bases and J by 0 bases, with 5 bases between them. This CDR3 is 11 amino acids long.

The chain combines TRBV15 with TRBJ2-7; D is undetermined. Germline V lookup: CDR1 LNHNV, CDR2 YYDKDF (reference sequence). The V gene lost 0 bases and the J gene lost 2 bases, with 5 bases spanning the gap. This CDR3 contains 13 residues. The CDR3 nucleotides are TGTGCCACCAGCAGAGATCAGACCTACGAGCAGTACTTC. Amino acid sequence: CATSRDQTYEQYF. The full variable domain, its missing parts supplied by reference TRBV15 and TRBJ2-7, is DAMVIQNPRYQVTQFGKPVTLSCSQTLNHNVMYWYQQKSSQAPKLLFHYYDKDFNNEADTPDNFQSRRPNTSFCFLDIRSPGLGDTAMYLCATSRDQTYEQYFGPGTRLTVT.

This clone was seen a few times. The J gene is TRBJ2-2, the V gene TRBV4-3; D not resolved. Trimming removed 2 bases from V and 4 bases from J, with 20 bases in between. In germline, CDR1 is LGHNA, CDR2 YSLEER. This CDR3 comprises 18 residues. The DNA of the CDR3 is TGCGCCAGCAGCCAACAACCCCCGGTCAGGAAGGTCACCGGGGAGCTGTTTTTT. It codes for CASSQQPPVRKVTGELFF.

This clone was recorded many times. This sequence joins TRBV5-4 and TRBJ1-4; 7 nucleotides agree with TRBD1. V was clipped by 5 bases and J by 6 bases; unmatched bases: 10. Germline assignment: CDR1 SGHNT and CDR2 YYREEE (reference sequence). The CDR3 has 15 amino acids. Here the CDR3 reads CASSQNRGLDEKLFF. Written as DNA, the CDR3 is TGTGCCAGCAGTCAAAACAGGGGCTTGGATGAAAAACTGTTTTTT.

By share of the sample, this clone is medium-sized. This chain connects TRBV5-8 to TRBJ2-1, with D maybe TRBD2 (6 bases). This CDR3 has 11 amino acids. CDR1 is SGHTS, CDR2 YDEGEE, per germline. The V end was cut by 7 bases, the J end by 6 bases, with 8 bases between. CDR3: CASRRGNEQFF. The CDR3 DNA follows: TGTGCCAGCCGGAGGGGCAATGAGCAGTTCTTC.

The chain joins TRBV28 to TRBJ1-1, with D possibly matching TRBD1 (6 bases). Germline CDR1 MDHEN, CDR2 SYDVKM. CDR3 size: 14 residues. Trimming took 6 bases from V and 3 from J, leaving 14 bases between them. In DNA form, the CDR3 reads TGTGCCAGCAGGCCGACCACAGGGTACACTGAAGCTTTCTTT. Residues: CASRPTTGYTEAFF. Filled out from reference TRBV28 and TRBJ1-1, the complete variable domain reads DVKVTQSSRYLVKRTGEKVFLECVQDMDHENMFWYRQDPGLGLRLIYFSYDVKMKEKGDIPEGYSVSREKKERFSLILESASTNQTSMYLCASRPTTGYTEAFFGQGTRLTVV.

J is TRBJ2-1 and V is TRBV11-2; the D gene is possibly TRBD2 (6 bases). Trimming shortened V by 2 bases and J by 0 bases, and 8 bases separated the two germline ends. Germline V gives CDR1 SGHAT, CDR2 FQNNGV. The CDR3 runs 15 residues. In nucleotides, the CDR3 is TGTGCCAGCAGCTTAATCGGGGGCTCCTACAATGAGCAGTTCTTC. Translating it yields CASSLIGGSYNEQFF. The whole variable domain, filled in from reference TRBV11-2 and TRBJ2-1, reads EAGVAQSPRYKIIEKRQSVAFWCNPISGHATLYWYQQILGQGPKLLIQFQNNGVVDDSQLPKDRFSAERLKGVDSTLKIQPAKLEDSAVYLCASSLIGGSYNEQFFGPGTRLTVL.

The chain uses TRBV9 and TRBJ2-1, with TRBD1 identical over 8 bases. The germline gives CDR1 SGDLS, CDR2 YYNGEE. V lost 1 base and J lost 9; bases outside the gene matches: 12. The CDR3 extends over 16 amino acids. The CDR3 nucleotides are TGTGCCAGCAGCGTATTGGGACAGGCGGGTCGGGGTGAGCAGTTCTTC. Its protein product is CASSVLGQAGRGEQFF.

The chain links TRBV28 to TRBJ1-3; 10 nucleotides match TRBD1. Trimming took 6 bases from V and 4 from J; bases not matched to a gene: 6. The CDR3 covers 15 residues. Germline loops: CDR1 MDHEN, CDR2 SYDVKM. CDR3 loop: CASRTGGLAGNTIYF. The DNA for the CDR3 is TGTGCCAGCAGGACAGGGGGCTTGGCCGGAAACACCATATATTTT.

This clone came up once. The rearrangement joins TRBV5-5 to TRBJ1-4; 7 bases map to TRBD1. The CDR3 is 15 residues long. The V gene's germline CDR1 is SGHKS and CDR2 YYEKEE (reference sequence). The trim removed 4 bases at V and 7 bases at J, leaving 10 bases unmatched. The CDR3 DNA reads TGTGCCAGCAGCACCCGACAGGGCGGTACTGAAAAACTGTTTTTT. The encoded protein is CASSTRQGGTEKLFF.

This clone occurred a few times. This chain links TRBV5-1 with TRBJ1-1; no clear D. This CDR3 is 16 amino acids long. V shed 0 bases and J shed 4 bases, with 16 bases lying between them. Germline CDR1 reads SGHRS; CDR2 reads YFSETQ. CDR3 sequence: CASSLAPSGGRTEAFF. Here the CDR3 DNA reads TGCGCCAGCAGCTTGGCCCCCTCAGGAGGCCGCACTGAAGCTTTCTTT.

This sequence joins TRBV4-2 and TRBJ2-7; 14 bases are shared with TRBD2. Germline V gene data show CDR1 as LGHNA and CDR2 as YNFKEQ. The J segment lost 0 bases and the V segment lost 3 bases, leaving 7 bases of the junction unmatched. This CDR3 spans 18 amino acids. This chain's CDR3 is CASSQGLAGAPSSYEQYF. CDR3 nucleotides: TGTGCCAGCAGCCAGGGACTAGCGGGGGCCCCAAGCTCCTACGAGCAGTACTTC.

The V gene is TRBV29-1, the J gene TRBJ1-2; D remains unclear. Germline V lookup: CDR1 SQVTM, CDR2 ANQGSEA. V was clipped by 7 bases and J by 6 bases, with 15 bases between them. CDR3 size: 12 residues. The CDR3 bases are TGCAGCGCCACCATAGGGAGGGATGGCTACACCTTC. Amino acid sequence: CSATIGRDGYTF.

The chain joins TRBV5-1 to TRBJ2-5, with D possibly TRBD1 on 5 matching bases. Germline CDR1 SGHRS, CDR2 YFSETQ. CDR3 length: 13 residues. The germline V and J ends were trimmed by 0 bases and 5 bases, with 8 bases remaining between them. CDR3 in DNA: TGCGCCAGCAGCTTGGATAGGGGTGAGACCCAGTACTTC. Its protein is CASSLDRGETQYF.

The chain combines TRBV28 with TRBJ2-5; tentative D call: TRBD1 (6 bases). V lost 6 bases and J 5 bases, leaving 19 bases between the germline ends. The length of the CDR3 is 15 residues. The germline V gene has CDR1 MDHEN and CDR2 SYDVKM. The CDR3 bases are TGTGCCAGCAGACCAACCTTTGGGGGCGGGGAGACCCAGTACTTC. It specifies CASRPTFGGGETQYF.

The chain recombines TRBV18 with TRBJ2-2; D remains unclear. Germline values: CDR1 KGHSH, CDR2 LQKENI. This CDR3 is built from 14 residues. The V gene lost 1 base and the J gene lost 2 bases, with 5 bases spanning the gap. CDR3 bases: TGTGCCAGCTCACCACGAGGAAACACCGGGGAGCTGTTTTTT. Translated, it gives CASSPRGNTGELFF.